These 26 T cell receptor beta chains were all obtained from the same sample, sequenced in a study of CXCR3 chemokines and chemotherapy response in bladder cancer. TCRdb re-analysed the PCR reads in MiXCR, keeping a single row per CDR3 protein. Here the sample spans 2,000 to 3,000 distinct CDR3 sequences, approximately 7.4% being singletons. The material was obtained from a patient whose treatment included neoadjuvant chemotherapy. Source of these receptors: a human donor with bladder cancer that responded to neoadjuvant chemotherapy.

This clonotype is classed as large. The genes are TRBV19 and TRBJ2-3; no firm D call. V was pared by 5 bases and J by 1 base, with 7 bases between. Germline V gives CDR1 LNHDA, CDR2 SQIVND (reference sequence). This CDR3 contains 13 residues. The CDR3 loop reads CASSREGTDTQYF. The CDR3 DNA is TGTGCCAGTAGTCGAGAGGGCACAGATACGCAGTATTTT.

This clonotype was counted many times. The chain combines TRBV15 with TRBJ1-1; D is ambiguous. Trimming left V 0 bases short and J 1 base short, with 9 bases between. This CDR3 spans 15 amino acids. The germline V gene encodes CDR1 LNHNV and CDR2 YYDKDF (reference sequence). The CDR3 nucleotides read TGTGCCACCAGCAGAGATCGCGGGCCGAACACTGAAGCTTTCTTT. Translating gives CATSRDRGPNTEAFF.

This clonotype has at least ten counts. V gene TRBV7-2 combines with J gene TRBJ2-7; 7 nucleotides line up with TRBD1. The CDR3 spans 13 residues. Unmatched junction bases numbered 3, after V lost 2 bases and J lost 5 bases. Germline V gives CDR1 SGHTA, CDR2 FQGNSA. The CDR3 loop is CASSLTGVHEQYF. For the CDR3, the DNA is TGTGCCAGCAGCTTAACAGGGGTGCACGAGCAGTACTTC.

This clonotype was observed many times. V is TRBV18 and J is TRBJ2-7; no firm D call. Trimming removed 3 bases from V and 4 bases from J, with 10 bases in between. CDR3 length: 13 residues. CDR1 KGHSH and CDR2 LQKENI come from the germline V gene. As DNA, the CDR3 is TGTGCCAGCTCACCGGTTCCTCAGTACGAGCAGTACTTC. Translation gives CASSPVPQYEQYF. Combining the CDR3 with reference TRBV18 and TRBJ2-7 gives the whole variable domain NAGVMQNPRHLVRRRGQEARLRCSPMKGHSHVYWYRQLPEEGLKFMVYLQKENIIDESGMPKERFSAEFPKEGPSILRIQQVVRGDSAAYFCASSPVPQYEQYFGPGTRLTVT.

This clonotype was found many times. This chain connects TRBV19 to TRBJ2-2; TRBD1 matches at 7 bases. This CDR3 spans 15 amino acids. Germline V gives CDR1 LNHDA, CDR2 SQIVND (reference sequence). The trim removed 6 bases at V and 2 bases at J, leaving 6 bases unmatched. The CDR3 nucleotides read TGTGCCAGTAGAACCCGGACAGGAAACACCGGGGAGCTGTTTTTT. Amino acids: CASRTRTGNTGELFF. The full variable domain, its missing parts supplied by reference TRBV19 and TRBJ2-2, is DGGITQSPKYLFRKEGQNVTLSCEQNLNHDAMYWYRQDPGQGLRLIYYSQIVNDFQKGDIAEGYSVSREKKESFPLTVTSAQKNPTAFYLCASRTRTGNTGELFFGEGSRLTVL.

Sample share makes this clonotype medium-sized. The V and J genes are TRBV29-1 and TRBJ2-2; D gene uncertain. The V gene lost 1 base and the J gene lost 5 bases, with 17 bases spanning the gap. Per germline, CDR1 SQVTM and CDR2 ANQGSEA. CDR3 length: 16 residues. CDR3 residues: CSVEVQTDRRTGELFF. CDR3 nucleotide sequence: TGCAGCGTTGAAGTCCAGACGGACCGACGGACCGGGGAGCTGTTTTTT.

At least ten counts were recorded for this clonotype. The gene calls are TRBV11-2 and TRBJ2-7; D gene ambiguous. The germline V and J ends were trimmed by 0 bases and 4 bases, with 10 bases remaining between them. There are 14 residues in the CDR3. Germline V lookup: CDR1 SGHAT, CDR2 FQNNGV. In nucleotides, the CDR3 is TGTGCCAGCAGCTTAGAGGTCGGGCAATACGAGCAGTACTTC. Protein sequence: CASSLEVGQYEQYF.

The chain couples TRBV27 to TRBJ1-1; D gene unclear. The CDR3 sequence is 13 residues long. The germline V gene encodes CDR1 MNHEY and CDR2 SMNVEV (reference sequence). Trimming pared 3 bases from V and 3 bases from J, leaving 8 bases between. CDR3 in amino acids: CASSLEVYTEAFF. CDR3 sequence (DNA): TGTGCCAGCAGTTTGGAGGTCTACACTGAAGCTTTCTTT.

This clonotype counts as medium-sized. CDR3 bases: TGCAGCGTTCTTCCCGGGACAGCCACTAATGAAAAACTGTTTTTT. Translation: CSVLPGTATNEKLFF. The V gene is TRBV29-1, the J gene TRBJ1-4, with 7 bases identical to TRBD1. Germline V lookup: CDR1 SQVTM, CDR2 ANQGSEA. V shed 5 bases and J 2 bases; nucleotides not matched to a gene: 8. The CDR3 runs 15 residues.

This clonotype occurred many times. V gene TRBV18 combines with J gene TRBJ1-1; D is perhaps TRBD1 (6 bases). In germline, CDR1 is KGHSH, CDR2 LQKENI. The CDR3 consists of 15 residues. V was trimmed by 1 base and J by 0 bases, leaving 9 bases between them. The CDR3 here is CASSPRGAMNTEAFF. The CDR3 DNA sequence: TGTGCCAGCTCACCACGGGGGGCTATGAACACTGAAGCTTTCTTT.

Note on this clonotype: A much larger clone differs by one base, so this may be a read error. This chain uses TRBV6-1 with TRBJ1-1; 9 nucleotides align to TRBD1. The V gene end was trimmed by 11 bases and the J gene end by 1 base; junction bases not matched to a gene: 5. The CDR3 is 13 residues long. Per the germline V gene, CDR1 is MNHNS and CDR2 is SASEGT. The DNA for the CDR3 is TGTGCCGGCTGGGACAGGGCGAACACTGAAGCTTTCTTT. Its translation is CAGWDRANTEAFF.

V is TRBV10-2 and J is TRBJ2-1, with 10 positions matching TRBD2. The ends lost 5 bases at V and 2 bases at J; junction bases unmatched: 3. The CDR3 runs 15 residues. Germline values: CDR1 WSHSY, CDR2 SAAADI. Here the CDR3 reads CASSTGTSAYNEQFF. Here the CDR3 DNA reads TGCGCCAGCAGTACCGGGACTAGCGCCTACAATGAGCAGTTCTTC.

This chain links TRBV12-3 or TRBV12-4 with TRBJ2-1; D is possibly TRBD1 (6 bases). Trimming pared 3 bases from V and 3 bases from J, leaving 15 bases between. The CDR3 sequence is 16 residues long. CDR3 amino acids: CASSFHRLGGYNEQFF. The CDR3 DNA reads TGTGCCAGCAGTTTTCATCGATTAGGGGGCTACAATGAGCAGTTCTTC.

In its sample, this clonotype ranks as medium-sized (0.01 to 0.1%). CDR3 coding DNA: TGTGCCAGCAGCTTAGCGGGACAGGGGGCCTCCTACGAGCAGTACTTC. It translates to CASSLAGQGASYEQYF. The chain has TRBV11-1 and TRBJ2-7, with TRBD1 identical over 12 bases. V lost 0 bases, J lost 0 bases, and 0 bases stayed unmatched. The CDR3 is 16 amino acids. CDR1 and CDR2 from the germline V gene are SGHAT and FQDESV (reference sequence).

This clonotype counts as medium-sized. The chain recombines TRBV6-1 with TRBJ2-1; 7 bases map to TRBD2. The CDR3 loop spans 17 amino acids. Germline V gene lookup returns CDR1 MNHNS and CDR2 SASEGT. The V and J ends lost 3 bases and 5 bases, in that order; junction bases with no gene match: 13. The CDR3 here is CASSDTPAAGVHNEQFF. The CDR3 region has the DNA TGTGCCAGCAGTGATACTCCCGCCGCGGGAGTCCACAATGAGCAGTTCTTC.

This clonotype was counted at least ten times. The chain joins TRBV13 to TRBJ1-1, with unresolved D. The length of the CDR3 is 12 residues. Deletions cut 6 bases from V and 4 bases from J, with 9 bases between. CDR1 is PRHDT, CDR2 FYEKMQ, per germline (reference sequence). CDR3 region: CASSEGFTEAFF. The DNA of the CDR3 is TGTGCCAGCAGTGAAGGCTTCACTGAAGCTTTCTTT.

This clonotype was seen at least ten times. The chain recombines TRBV20-1 with TRBJ1-5, with D perhaps TRBD1 (6 bases). Germline CDR1 and CDR2: DFQATT and SNEGSKA (reference sequence). CDR3 length equals 17 residues. V lost 0 bases and J lost 0, with 15 bases in between. CDR3 sequence reads: CSARDPWTVYSNQPQHF. CDR3 DNA sequence: TGCAGTGCTAGAGATCCCTGGACAGTCTATAGCAATCAGCCCCAGCATTTT.

There are many counts of this clonotype. The chain links TRBV18 to TRBJ1-5; TRBD1 matches 9 bases. This CDR3 has 16 amino acids. Trimming at V came to 3 bases and at J to 1 base, leaving 4 bases not matched to a gene. CDR1 and CDR2 (germline): KGHSH, LQKENI. Here the CDR3 reads CASSPQGQGSNQPQHF. The CDR3 DNA reads as TGTGCCAGCTCACCCCAAGGACAGGGGAGCAATCAGCCCCAGCATTTT.

In its sample, this clonotype ranks as medium-sized. The chain employs TRBV5-6 and TRBJ2-7; possibly TRBD1 for D (6 bases). CDR3 size: 13 residues. Germline-derived CDR1 and CDR2 are SGHDT and YYEEEE. With 4 bases removed from V and 5 bases from J, the gap between germline ends came to 13 bases. CDR3 in DNA: TGTGCCAGCAGCCTACAGGGTGCGAACGAGCAGTACTTC. As protein: CASSLQGANEQYF. The entire variable domain, with the rest obtained from reference TRBV5-6 and TRBJ2-7, is as follows: DAGVTQSPTHLIKTRGQQVTLRCSPKSGHDTVSWYQQALGQGPQFIFQYYEEEERQRGNFPDRFSGHQFPNYSSELNVNALLLGDSALYLCASSLQGANEQYFGPGTRLTVT.

Relative to its sample, this clonotype is medium-sized. This chain connects TRBV12-3 or TRBV12-4 to TRBJ2-1; the D call may be TRBD1 or TRBD2 (6 bases each). The V end was cut by 6 bases, the J end by 6 bases, with 12 bases between. This CDR3 is 13 amino acids long. Here the CDR3 reads CASSPGGGNEQFF. The CDR3 nucleotides read TGTGCCAGCAGCCCCGGAGGGGGCAATGAGCAGTTCTTC.

In regard to this clonotype: Germline is not matched at one junction end, which may reflect a read error. This chain connects TRBV6-5 to TRBJ2-2, with a weak D call TRBD2 (6 bases). The germline CDR1 and CDR2 sequences are MNHEY and SVGAGI. CDR3 length: 14 residues. The DNA of the CDR3 is TGTGCCAGCAGTTGGCTAGCGAAAACCGGGGAGCTGTTTTTT. It encodes CASSWLAKTGELFF.

This clonotype has only a few counts. The chain joins TRBV6-6 to TRBJ2-7; D not resolved. V was shortened by 6 bases and J by 3 bases, with 27 bases between the two germline ends. Germline CDR1 reads MNHNY; CDR2 reads SVGAGI (reference sequence). This CDR3 spans 18 amino acids. The CDR3 DNA is TGTGCCAGCAGGGACCCCCCTGGTGGGTACCCCGTCGGCTACGAGCAGTACTTC. Protein: CASRDPPGGYPVGYEQYF.

Relative to its sample, this clonotype is medium-sized. The chain couples TRBV12-3 or TRBV12-4 to TRBJ1-2, with 9 bases lining up with TRBD1. CDR3 length: 14 amino acids. Trimming took 2 bases from V and 5 from J; bases not matched to a gene: 3. The CDR3 is CASSLTGGGYGYTF. CDR3 nucleotides: TGTGCCAGCAGTTTAACAGGGGGCGGATATGGCTACACCTTC.

This clonotype is labeled medium-sized. The J gene is TRBJ1-2, the V gene TRBV6-6; no reliable D call. V lost 2 bases to trimming and J lost 4 bases, with 2 bases between them. Germline assignment: CDR1 MNHNY and CDR2 SVGAGI (reference sequence). The CDR3 consists of 11 residues. CDR3 nucleotides: TGTGCCAGCAGTTACCTCTATGGCTACACCTTC. Amino acid sequence: CASSYLYGYTF.

This clonotype was picked up one time. This chain uses TRBV20-1 with TRBJ1-2, with D perhaps matching TRBD1 (6 bases). CDR1 DFQATT and CDR2 SNEGSKA come from the germline V gene (reference sequence). The CDR3 loop spans 13 amino acids. The V gene lost 3 bases and the J gene lost 6 bases, with 14 bases spanning the gap. The CDR3 reads CSASLPTGHGYTF. CDR3 bases: TGCAGTGCTAGTTTGCCAACAGGGCATGGCTACACCTTC.

This clonotype is labeled large (0.1 to 1%). V is TRBV6-5 and J is TRBJ2-7, with 11 bases identical to TRBD1. The germline gives CDR1 MNHEY, CDR2 SVGAGI. The CDR3 contains 14 residues. The V segment lost 5 bases and the J segment 2 bases; nucleotides outside the gene matches: 2. In DNA form, the CDR3 reads TGTGCCAGCAGTCCGGGACAGGGGGCCTACGAGCAGTACTTC. Its translation is CASSPGQGAYEQYF.